The present T cell receptor (beta chain) was sequenced within a study of tumor and adjacent non-tumor tissue in lung cancer. The wider study: Aged about 31 to 80 years, patients included 10 men and a handful of women with stage I to III disease. Around 4.5 million productive TCRbeta reads were obtained per sample on average. Study-wide results and caveats: Significantly higher TCR diversity was found in tumor than normal lung. In normal lung, the top 100 clones were significantly more dominant than in tumor.

The CDR3 contains 13 residues. Germline V gene lookup returns CDR1 SGHTA and CDR2 FQGNSA. RNA was extracted from bulk tissue without any cell sorting. Three rounds of nested PCR, following a modified ARM-PCR protocol, produced the TCRbeta library. TCRdb reprocessed the multiplex PCR reads via MiXCR and lists one record per CDR3 protein. The sample holds under 150,000 distinct CDR3 sequences, 60% to 70% seen once. This clonotype was counted many times. Its antigen remains unknown. A read error may produce the germline difference seen at one junction end. Sequenced input: lung tumor tissue. The origin of this receptor is a young man with non-small cell lung cancer. The V call is TRBV7-2, the J call TRBJ2-2; 8 nucleotides agree with TRBD2. CDR3 sequence (DNA): TGTGCCAGCAGCATAGCGGGAAACGGGGAGCTGTTTTTT. This sequence encodes CASSIAGNGELFF.